The T cell receptor (beta chain) described here comes from a study of T cell responses to AZD1222 COVID-19 vaccine. Study results and limitations: Repertoires were collected only later (after the peak T cell response had occurred).

This clone has a single count. Its antigen is not known. Trimming stripped 3 bases from V and 1 base from J, with 13 bases between. CDR1 is MNHEY and CDR2 is SMNVEV in the germline V gene (reference sequence). There are 15 residues in the CDR3. Assay: immunoSEQ multiplex PCR; the TCRdb copy retains only in-frame clones and omits some. The table shows approximately 120,000 clones, with over 85% occurring only once. The chain links TRBV27 to TRBJ2-7, with no clear D. Sample: peripheral blood, taken on day 0 of AZD1222 vaccination. The receptor comes from an adult in good health. The CDR3 is CASSFSTFYSYEQYF. The DNA for the CDR3 is TGTGCCAGCAGTTTCTCAACCTTCTATTCCTACGAGCAGTACTTC.